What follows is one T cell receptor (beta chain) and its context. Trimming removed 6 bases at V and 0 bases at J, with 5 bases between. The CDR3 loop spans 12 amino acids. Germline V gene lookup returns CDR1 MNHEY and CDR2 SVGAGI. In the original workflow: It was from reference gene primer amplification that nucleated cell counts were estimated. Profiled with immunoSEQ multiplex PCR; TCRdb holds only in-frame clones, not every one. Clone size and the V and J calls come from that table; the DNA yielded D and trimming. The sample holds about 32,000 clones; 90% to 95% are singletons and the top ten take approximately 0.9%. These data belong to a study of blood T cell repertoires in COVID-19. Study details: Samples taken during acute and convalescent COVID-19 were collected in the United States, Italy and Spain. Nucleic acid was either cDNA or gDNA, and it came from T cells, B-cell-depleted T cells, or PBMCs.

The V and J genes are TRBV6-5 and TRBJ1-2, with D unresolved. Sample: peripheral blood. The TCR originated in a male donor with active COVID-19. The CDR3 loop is CASSRSNYGYTF. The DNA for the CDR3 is TGTGCCAGCAGCAGGTCTAACTATGGCTACACCTTC.